This is a list of T cell receptor beta chains from one sample in a study of blood T cells in healthy people across ages. MiXCR was run by TCRdb on the 5' RACE reads, yielding one entry per CDR3 protein. The sample holds 650,000 to 950,000 distinct CDR3 sequences, 40% to 50% seen once. The specimen sequenced was blood. The receptors come from a man in his 60s in good health. The CDR3 runs from the conserved cysteine through the conserved F or W. D genes are given only for firm matches. Expanded clones are given a class, and other clones once, few, many or no size at all.

TRBV2	TRBJ1-2	-	-	TGTGCCAGCAGTGAAGCGCTTCGCGGGAGAAATGGCTACACCTTC	CASSEALRGRNGYTF
TRBV29-1	TRBJ1-4	TRBD1	-	TGCAGCGTGCAGGGACAGGGAATTACTAATGAAAAACTGTTTTTT	CSVQGQGITNEKLFF
TRBV6-6	TRBJ1-2	-	-	TGTGCCAGCAATCAAGGGGACTACACCTTC	CASNQGDYTF
TRBV2	TRBJ2-7	TRBD2	-	TGTGCCAGCAGACCCAGCGGGGGTGTCTACGAGCAGTACTTC	CASRPSGGVYEQYF
TRBV7-9	TRBJ1-1	-	-	TGTGCCAGCAGTCCCAAGTTTTTAAGCCCCGAAGCTTTCTTT	CASSPKFLSPEAFF
TRBV7-8	TRBJ1-6	-	few	TGTGCCAGCAGCCCTGGCATTGGGAGCTCCTATAATTCACCCCTCCACTTT	CASSPGIGSSYNSPLHF
TRBV3-1	TRBJ2-1	TRBD2	-	TGTGCCAGCAGCCAAGGAGGACTAGCGGGGTGGGATGAGCAGTTCTTC	CASSQGGLAGWDEQFF
TRBV7-8	TRBJ2-5	-	-	TGTGCCACAGGACTAAAAGAGACCCAGTACTTC	CATGLKETQYF
TRBV15	TRBJ2-3	TRBD2	once	TGTGCCACCAGCAGAGATGGTAGCGGGGGGGTATCAGATACGCAGTATTTT	CATSRDGSGGVSDTQYF
TRBV7-2	TRBJ2-3	-	-	TGTGCCAGCACCCCAACGGTTTCTAGCACAGATACGCAGTATTTT	CASTPTVSSTDTQYF
TRBV20-1	TRBJ2-7	-	-	TGCAGTGCTAGCTTGCGAGCCCAGGGATACGAGCAGTACTTC	CSASLRAQGYEQYF
TRBV9	TRBJ1-2	-	few	TGTGCCAGCAGCGCGGACAGTTTCTATGGCTACACCTTC	CASSADSFYGYTF
TRBV6-1	TRBJ1-2	-	-	TGTGCCAGCAAAATGGGGGCCAACGACTATGGCTACACCTTC	CASKMGANDYGYTF
TRBV7-9	TRBJ1-2	-	-	TGTGCCAGCAGCCCCAGTGGGGGCGGAAAAGACTATGGCTACACCTTC	CASSPSGGGKDYGYTF
TRBV6-2/TRBV6-3	TRBJ1-5	-	-	TGTGCCAGCAGCGTAACCAGCAATCAGCCCCAGCATTTT	CASSVTSNQPQHF
TRBV3-1	TRBJ1-2	TRBD1	few	TGTGCCAGCAGCCAAGTCCTAAGACAGGGGGCACAAGGCTACACCTTC	CASSQVLRQGAQGYTF
TRBV7-2	TRBJ1-4	-	-	TGTGCCAGCAGCATTGGACAGACAACTAATGAAAAACTGTTTTTT	CASSIGQTTNEKLFF
TRBV12-5	TRBJ2-5	-	-	TGTGCTAGTGGTTTCAACAATGAGCAGTACTTC	CASGFNNEQYF
TRBV20-1	TRBJ2-3	-	-	TGCAGTGCTAGAGACTGGGGAGGAAACACAGATACGCAGTATTTT	CSARDWGGNTDTQYF
TRBV7-2	TRBJ2-1	-	-	TGTGCCAGCAGCCTCCTTTCTCTCTCCTACAATGAGCAGTTCTTC	CASSLLSLSYNEQFF
TRBV6-5	TRBJ2-7	-	few	TGTGCCAGCAGTGACAGGTACAATGAGCAGTACTTC	CASSDRYNEQYF
TRBV3-1	TRBJ2-6	-	once	TGTGCCAGCAGGACGGCTGGGCACTCTGGGGCCAACGTCCTGACTTTC	CASRTAGHSGANVLTF
TRBV29-1	TRBJ2-1	TRBD2	-	TGCAGCGTTTATAGCGGGGGGGCCCACAATGAGCAGTTCTTC	CSVYSGGAHNEQFF
TRBV14	TRBJ1-4	-	-	TGTGCCAGCAGCCCTCAGGGGAGGAAACTGTTTTTT	CASSPQGRKLFF
TRBV29-1	TRBJ2-7	-	many	TGCAGCGTTGAATTCTGGGGGGAGGAGCAGTACTTC	CSVEFWGEEQYF
TRBV7-9	TRBJ2-1	TRBD2	many	TGTGCCAGCAGTCCCGGCCGGGGGGTAGATGAGCAGTTCTTC	CASSPGRGVDEQFF
TRBV3-1	TRBJ2-7	TRBD2	few	TGTGCCAGCAGCCAGACCTGGACTAGCGGATACGAGCAGTACTTC	CASSQTWTSGYEQYF
TRBV4-3	TRBJ1-1	-	few	TGCGCCAGCAGCCTAAGGGGTCACACTGAAGCTTTCTTT	CASSLRGHTEAFF
TRBV11-1	TRBJ2-3	TRBD2	many	TGTGCCAGCAGCTTAAGCGGGGACCGCACAGATACGCAGTATTTT	CASSLSGDRTDTQYF